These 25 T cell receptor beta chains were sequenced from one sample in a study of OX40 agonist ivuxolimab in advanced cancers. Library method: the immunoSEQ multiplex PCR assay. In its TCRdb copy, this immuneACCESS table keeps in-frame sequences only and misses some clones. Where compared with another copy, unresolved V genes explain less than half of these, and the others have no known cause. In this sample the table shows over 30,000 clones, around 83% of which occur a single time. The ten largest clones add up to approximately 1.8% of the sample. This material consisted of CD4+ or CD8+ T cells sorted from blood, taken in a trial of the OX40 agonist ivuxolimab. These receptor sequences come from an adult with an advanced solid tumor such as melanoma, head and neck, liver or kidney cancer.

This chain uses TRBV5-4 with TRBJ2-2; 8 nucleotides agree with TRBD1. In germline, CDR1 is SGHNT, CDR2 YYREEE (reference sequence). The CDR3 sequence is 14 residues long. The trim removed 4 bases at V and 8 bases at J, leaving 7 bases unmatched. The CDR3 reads CASSPGGARGELFF. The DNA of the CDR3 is TGTGCCAGCAGCCCAGGGGGCGCTCGGGGGGAGCTGTTTTTT.

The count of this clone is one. In DNA, the CDR3 is TGTGCCAGCAGCCAATCTGGGAGGAGCAATCAGCCCCAGCATTTT. It is translated as CASSQSGRSNQPQHF. The chain combines TRBV16 with TRBJ1-5; D gene uncertain. CDR3 length: 15 amino acids. Deletions cut 0 bases from V and 1 base from J, with 7 bases between. Per germline, CDR1 KGHSY and CDR2 FQNENV.

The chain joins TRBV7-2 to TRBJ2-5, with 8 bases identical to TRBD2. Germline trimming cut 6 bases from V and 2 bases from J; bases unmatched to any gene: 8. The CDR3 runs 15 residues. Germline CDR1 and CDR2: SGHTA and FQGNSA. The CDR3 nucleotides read TGTGCCAGCAGGATCTCTTTAGCGGGGCAAGAGACCCAGTACTTC. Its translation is CASRISLAGQETQYF. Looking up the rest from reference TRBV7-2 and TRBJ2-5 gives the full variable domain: GAGVSQSPSNKVTEKGKDVELRCDPISGHTALYWYRQSLGQGLEFLIYFQGNSAPDKSGLPSDRFSAERTGGSVSTLTIQRTQQEDSAVYLCASRISLAGQETQYFGPGTRLLVL.

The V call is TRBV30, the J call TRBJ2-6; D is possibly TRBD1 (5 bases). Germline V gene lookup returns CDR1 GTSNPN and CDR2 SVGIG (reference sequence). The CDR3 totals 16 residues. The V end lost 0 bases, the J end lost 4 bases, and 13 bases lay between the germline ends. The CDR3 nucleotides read TGTGCCTGGAGTGTACCTAGGGGTTACGGGGCCAACGTCCTGACTTTC. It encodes CAWSVPRGYGANVLTF. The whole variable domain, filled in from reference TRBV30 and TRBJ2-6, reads SQTIHQWPATLVQPVGSPLSLECTVEGTSNPNLYWYRQAAGRGLQLLFYSVGIGQISSEVPQNLSASRPQDRQFILSSKKLLLSDSGFYLCAWSVPRGYGANVLTFGAGSRLTVL.

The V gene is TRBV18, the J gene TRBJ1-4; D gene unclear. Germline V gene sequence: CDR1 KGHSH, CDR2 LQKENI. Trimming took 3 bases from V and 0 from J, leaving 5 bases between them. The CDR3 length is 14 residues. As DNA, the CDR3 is TGTGCCAGCTCACCGAACCCAACTAATGAAAAACTGTTTTTT. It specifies CASSPNPTNEKLFF.

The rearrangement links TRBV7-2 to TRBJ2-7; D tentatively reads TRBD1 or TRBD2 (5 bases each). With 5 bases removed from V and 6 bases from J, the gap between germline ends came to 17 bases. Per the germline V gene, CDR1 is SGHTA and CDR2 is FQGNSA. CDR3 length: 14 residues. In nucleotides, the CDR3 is TGTGCCAGCAGCCGATACGGGGCGGGCGGCGAGCAGTACTTC. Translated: CASSRYGAGGEQYF.

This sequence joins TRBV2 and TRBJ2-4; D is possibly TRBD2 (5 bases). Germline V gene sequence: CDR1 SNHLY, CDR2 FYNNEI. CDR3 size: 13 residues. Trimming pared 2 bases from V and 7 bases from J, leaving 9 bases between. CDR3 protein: CASSEWWENIQYF. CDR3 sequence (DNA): TGTGCCAGCAGTGAATGGTGGGAGAACATTCAGTACTTC.

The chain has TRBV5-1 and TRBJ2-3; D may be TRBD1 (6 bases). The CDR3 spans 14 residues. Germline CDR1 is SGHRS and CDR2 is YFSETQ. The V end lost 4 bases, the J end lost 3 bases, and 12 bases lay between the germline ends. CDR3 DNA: TGCGCCAGCAGCCCGGGACACCTAACAGATACGCAGTATTTT. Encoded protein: CASSPGHLTDTQYF.

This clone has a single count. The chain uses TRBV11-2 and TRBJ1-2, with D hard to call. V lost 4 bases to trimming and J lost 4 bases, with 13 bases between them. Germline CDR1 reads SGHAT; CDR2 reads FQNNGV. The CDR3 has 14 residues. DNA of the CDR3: TGTGCCAGCAGCTCTTCCCAAGGAGTCTATGGCTACACCTTC. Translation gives CASSSSQGVYGYTF. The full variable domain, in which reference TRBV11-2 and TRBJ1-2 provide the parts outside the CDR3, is EAGVAQSPRYKIIEKRQSVAFWCNPISGHATLYWYQQILGQGPKLLIQFQNNGVVDDSQLPKDRFSAERLKGVDSTLKIQPAKLEDSAVYLCASSSSQGVYGYTFGSGTRLTVV.

The CDR3 sequence is CASSPLAGGGGELFF. DNA for the CDR3: TGTGCCAGCAGCCCCCTAGCGGGAGGGGGCGGGGAGCTGTTTTTT. This chain connects TRBV6-5 to TRBJ2-2; 12 bases map to TRBD2. V lost 6 bases to trimming and J lost 7 bases; unmatched junction nucleotides: 6. Germline V CDR1 and CDR2: MNHEY, SVGAGI. There are 15 residues in the CDR3.

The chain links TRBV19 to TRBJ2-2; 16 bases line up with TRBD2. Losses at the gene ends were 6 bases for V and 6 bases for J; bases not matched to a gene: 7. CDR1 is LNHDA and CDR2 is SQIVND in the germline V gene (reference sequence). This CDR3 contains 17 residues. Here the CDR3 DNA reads TGTGCCAGTAGGGGACTAGCGGGAGGGGGTTTCGCCGGGGAGCTGTTTTTT. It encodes CASRGLAGGGFAGELFF.

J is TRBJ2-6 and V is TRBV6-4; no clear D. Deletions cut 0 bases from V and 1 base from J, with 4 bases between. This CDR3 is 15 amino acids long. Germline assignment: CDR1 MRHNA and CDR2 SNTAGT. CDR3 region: CASSDSTSGANVLTF. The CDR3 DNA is TGTGCCAGCAGTGACTCCACTTCTGGGGCCAACGTCCTGACTTTC.

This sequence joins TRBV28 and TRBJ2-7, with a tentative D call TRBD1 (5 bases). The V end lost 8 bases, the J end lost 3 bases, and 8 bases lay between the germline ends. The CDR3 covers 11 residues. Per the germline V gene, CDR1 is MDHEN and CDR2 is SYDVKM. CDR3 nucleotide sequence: TGTGCCAGCTTAGACAGCTACGAGCAGTACTTC. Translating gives CASLDSYEQYF.

Here the CDR3 DNA reads TGTGCCAGCAGCGCCGACAGGGTTGGCGGCTACACCTTC. Its protein product is CASSADRVGGYTF. This rearrangement joins TRBV2 to TRBJ1-2; 7 bases are a match to TRBD1. CDR3 length equals 13 residues. V lost 6 bases, J lost 8 bases, and 9 bases stayed unmatched. From germline, CDR1 is SNHLY and CDR2 FYNNEI.

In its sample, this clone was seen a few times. The CDR3 DNA follows: TGTGCCAGCTCACCACGGGATTCTTGGAGGGGGAACAATGAGCAGTTCTTC. Its translation is CASSPRDSWRGNNEQFF. This chain joins TRBV18 and TRBJ2-1; D assignment may be TRBD1 or TRBD2 (6 bases each). Germline lookup yields CDR1 KGHSH and CDR2 LQKENI. Trimming shortened V by 1 base and J by 5 bases, and 18 bases separated the two germline ends. The CDR3 runs to 17 residues.

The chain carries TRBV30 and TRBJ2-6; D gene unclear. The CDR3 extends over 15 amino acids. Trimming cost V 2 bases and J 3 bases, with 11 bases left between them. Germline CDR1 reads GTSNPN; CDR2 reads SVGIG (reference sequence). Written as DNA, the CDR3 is TGTGCCTGGAGTTTTAACATGGTTGGGGCCAACGTCCTGACTTTC. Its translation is CAWSFNMVGANVLTF. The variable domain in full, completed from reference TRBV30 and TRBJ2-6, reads SQTIHQWPATLVQPVGSPLSLECTVEGTSNPNLYWYRQAAGRGLQLLFYSVGIGQISSEVPQNLSASRPQDRQFILSSKKLLLSDSGFYLCAWSFNMVGANVLTFGAGSRLTVL.

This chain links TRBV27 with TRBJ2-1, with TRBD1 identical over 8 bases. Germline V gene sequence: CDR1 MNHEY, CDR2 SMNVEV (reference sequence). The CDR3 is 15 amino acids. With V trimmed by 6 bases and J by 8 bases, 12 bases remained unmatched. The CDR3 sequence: CASSLTGGRYDEQFF. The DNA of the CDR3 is TGTGCCAGCAGCCTTACAGGGGGTCGGTACGATGAGCAGTTCTTC.

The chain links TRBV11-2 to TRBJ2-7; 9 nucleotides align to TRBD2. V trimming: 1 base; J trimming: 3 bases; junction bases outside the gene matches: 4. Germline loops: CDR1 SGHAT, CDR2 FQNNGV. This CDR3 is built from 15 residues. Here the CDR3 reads CASSLASGNFYEQYF. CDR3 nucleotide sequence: TGTGCCAGCAGCTTAGCTAGCGGGAATTTCTACGAGCAGTACTTC.

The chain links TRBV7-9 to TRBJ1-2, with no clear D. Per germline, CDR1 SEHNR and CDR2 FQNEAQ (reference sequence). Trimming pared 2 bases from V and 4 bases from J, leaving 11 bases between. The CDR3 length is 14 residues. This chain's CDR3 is CASSLNPQVYGYTF. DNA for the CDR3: TGTGCCAGCAGCTTAAATCCGCAGGTCTATGGCTACACCTTC.

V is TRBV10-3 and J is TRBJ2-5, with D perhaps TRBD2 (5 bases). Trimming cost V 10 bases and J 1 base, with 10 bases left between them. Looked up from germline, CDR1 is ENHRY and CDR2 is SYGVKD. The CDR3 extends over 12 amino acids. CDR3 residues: CATGETQETQYF. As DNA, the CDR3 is TGTGCCACCGGGGAGACCCAAGAGACCCAGTACTTC.

CDR3 bases: TGTGCCATCAGTGAGTCGGGTCCAGCGGTCAATGAGCAGTTCTTC. The encoded protein is CAISESGPAVNEQFF. V usage is TRBV10-3 and J usage is TRBJ2-1; TRBD2 is a possible D gene (5 bases). The CDR3 sequence is 15 residues long. With 0 bases removed from V and 6 bases from J, the gap between germline ends came to 12 bases. Germline V gene sequence: CDR1 ENHRY, CDR2 SYGVKD.

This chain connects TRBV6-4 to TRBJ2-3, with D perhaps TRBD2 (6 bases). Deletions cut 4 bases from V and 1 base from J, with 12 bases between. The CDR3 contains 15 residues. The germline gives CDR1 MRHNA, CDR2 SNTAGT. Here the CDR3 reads CASSVGPSGTDTQYF. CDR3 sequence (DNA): TGTGCCAGCAGTGTCGGGCCTAGCGGCACAGATACGCAGTATTTT.

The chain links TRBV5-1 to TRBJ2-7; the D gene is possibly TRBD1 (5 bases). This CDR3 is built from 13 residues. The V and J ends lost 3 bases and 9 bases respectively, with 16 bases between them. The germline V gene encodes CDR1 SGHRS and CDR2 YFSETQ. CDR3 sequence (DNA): TGCGCCAGCAGCTATGACCTACAGGCTCGGCAGTACTTC. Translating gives CASSYDLQARQYF.

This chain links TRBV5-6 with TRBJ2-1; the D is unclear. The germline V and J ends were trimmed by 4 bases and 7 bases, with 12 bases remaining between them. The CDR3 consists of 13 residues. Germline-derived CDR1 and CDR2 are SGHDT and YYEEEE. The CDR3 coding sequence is TGTGCCAGCAGCGGCGTCCTTGCGAATGAGCAGTTCTTC. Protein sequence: CASSGVLANEQFF.

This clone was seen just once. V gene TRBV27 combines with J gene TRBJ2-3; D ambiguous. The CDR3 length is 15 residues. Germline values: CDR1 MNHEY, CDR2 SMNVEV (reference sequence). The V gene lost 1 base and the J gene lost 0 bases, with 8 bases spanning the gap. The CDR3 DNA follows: TGTGCCAGCAGTTTATGGCCCCTTAGCACAGATACGCAGTATTTT. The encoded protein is CASSLWPLSTDTQYF.